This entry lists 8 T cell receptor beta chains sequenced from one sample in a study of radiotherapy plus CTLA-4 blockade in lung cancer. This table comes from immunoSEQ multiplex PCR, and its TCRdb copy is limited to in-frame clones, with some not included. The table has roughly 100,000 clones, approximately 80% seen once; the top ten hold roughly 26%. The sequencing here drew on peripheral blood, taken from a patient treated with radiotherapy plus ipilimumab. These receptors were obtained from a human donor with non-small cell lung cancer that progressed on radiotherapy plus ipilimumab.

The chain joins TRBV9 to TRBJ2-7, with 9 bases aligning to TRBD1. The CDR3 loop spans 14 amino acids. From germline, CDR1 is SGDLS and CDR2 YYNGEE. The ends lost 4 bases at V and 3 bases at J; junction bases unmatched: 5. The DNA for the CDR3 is TGTGCCAGCAGCCAAGACAGGGGGATCTACGAGCAGTACTTC. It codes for CASSQDRGIYEQYF.

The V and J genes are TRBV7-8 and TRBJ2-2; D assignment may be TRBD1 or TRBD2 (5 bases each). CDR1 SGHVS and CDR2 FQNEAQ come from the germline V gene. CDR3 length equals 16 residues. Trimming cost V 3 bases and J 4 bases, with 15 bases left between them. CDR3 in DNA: TGTGCCAGCAGCTTGCGACAGCGGCGACCCACCGGGGAGCTGTTTTTT. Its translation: CASSLRQRRPTGELFF.

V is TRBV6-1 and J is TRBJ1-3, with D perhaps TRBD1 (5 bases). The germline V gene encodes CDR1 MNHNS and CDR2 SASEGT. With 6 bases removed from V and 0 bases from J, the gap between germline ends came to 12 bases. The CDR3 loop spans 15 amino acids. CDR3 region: CASSPHGASGNTIYF. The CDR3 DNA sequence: TGTGCCAGCAGCCCTCACGGGGCCTCTGGAAACACCATATATTTT.

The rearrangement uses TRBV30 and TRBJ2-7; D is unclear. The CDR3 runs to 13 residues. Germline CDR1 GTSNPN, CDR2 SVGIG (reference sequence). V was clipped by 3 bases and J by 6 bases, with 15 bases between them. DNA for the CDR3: TGTGCCTGGAGCGAGATCGACGGTGGCGAGCAGTACTTC. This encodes CAWSEIDGGEQYF.

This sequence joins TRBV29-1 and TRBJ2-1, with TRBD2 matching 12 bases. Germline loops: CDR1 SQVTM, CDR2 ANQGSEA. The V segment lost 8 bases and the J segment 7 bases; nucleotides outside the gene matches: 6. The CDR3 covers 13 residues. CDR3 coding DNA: TGCAGCCACCGGACTAGCGGGATAAATGAGCAGTTCTTC. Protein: CSHRTSGINEQFF.

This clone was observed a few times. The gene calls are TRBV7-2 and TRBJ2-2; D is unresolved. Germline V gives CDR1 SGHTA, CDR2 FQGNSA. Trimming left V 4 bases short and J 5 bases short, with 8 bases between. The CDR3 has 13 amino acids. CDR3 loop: CASSSFRTGELFF. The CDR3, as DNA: TGTGCCAGCAGCTCTTTCCGTACCGGGGAGCTGTTTTTT.

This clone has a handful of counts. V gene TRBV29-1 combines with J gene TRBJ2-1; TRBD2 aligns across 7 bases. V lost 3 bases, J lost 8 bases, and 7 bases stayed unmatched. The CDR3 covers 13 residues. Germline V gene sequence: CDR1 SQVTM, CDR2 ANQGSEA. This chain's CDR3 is CSVDLSAGYEQFF. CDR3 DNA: TGCAGCGTTGACCTATCAGCGGGGTATGAGCAGTTCTTC.

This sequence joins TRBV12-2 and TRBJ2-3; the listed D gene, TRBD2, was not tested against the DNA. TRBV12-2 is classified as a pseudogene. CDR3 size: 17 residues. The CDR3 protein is CASRLGSGGGSTDTQYF. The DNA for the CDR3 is TGTGCAAGTCGCTTAGGATCGGGGGGCGGGAGTACAGATACGCAGTATTTT.